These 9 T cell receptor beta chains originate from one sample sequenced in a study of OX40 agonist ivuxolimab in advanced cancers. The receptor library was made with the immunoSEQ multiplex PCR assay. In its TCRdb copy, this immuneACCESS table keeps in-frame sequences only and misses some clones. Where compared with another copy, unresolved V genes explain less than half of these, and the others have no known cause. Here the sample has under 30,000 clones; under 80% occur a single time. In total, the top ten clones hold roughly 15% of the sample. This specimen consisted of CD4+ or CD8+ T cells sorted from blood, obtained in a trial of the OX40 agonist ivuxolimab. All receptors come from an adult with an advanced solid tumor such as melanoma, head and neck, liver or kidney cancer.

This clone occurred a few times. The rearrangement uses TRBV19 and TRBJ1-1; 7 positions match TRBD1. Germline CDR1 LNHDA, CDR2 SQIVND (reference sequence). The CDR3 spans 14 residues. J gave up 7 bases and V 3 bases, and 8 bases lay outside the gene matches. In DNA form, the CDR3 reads TGTGCCAGTAGTATTGCCAGGGGGAGTAGTGAAGCTTTCTTT. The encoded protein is CASSIARGSSEAFF.

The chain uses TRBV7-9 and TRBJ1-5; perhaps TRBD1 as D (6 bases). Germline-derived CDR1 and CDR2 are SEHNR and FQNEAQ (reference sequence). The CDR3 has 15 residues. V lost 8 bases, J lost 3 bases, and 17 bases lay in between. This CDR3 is CASAAPGGHNQPQHF. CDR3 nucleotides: TGTGCCAGCGCCGCTCCGGGGGGGCACAATCAGCCCCAGCATTTT.

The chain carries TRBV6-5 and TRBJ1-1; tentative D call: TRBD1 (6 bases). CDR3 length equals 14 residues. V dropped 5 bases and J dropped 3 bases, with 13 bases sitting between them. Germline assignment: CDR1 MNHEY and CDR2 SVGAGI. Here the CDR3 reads CASSLRGGDTEAFF. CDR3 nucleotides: TGTGCCAGCAGTCTTAGGGGGGGGGACACTGAAGCTTTCTTT.

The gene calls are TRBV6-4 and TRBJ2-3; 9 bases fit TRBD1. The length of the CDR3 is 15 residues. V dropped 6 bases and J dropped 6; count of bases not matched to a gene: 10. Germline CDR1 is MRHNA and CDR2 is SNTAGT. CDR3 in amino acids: CASSREGQGSDTQYF. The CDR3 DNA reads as TGTGCCAGCAGCCGGGAAGGACAGGGGAGCGATACGCAGTATTTT.

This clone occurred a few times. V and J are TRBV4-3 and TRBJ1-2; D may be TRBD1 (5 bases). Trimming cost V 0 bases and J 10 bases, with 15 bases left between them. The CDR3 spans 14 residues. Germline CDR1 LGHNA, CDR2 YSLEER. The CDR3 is CASSQDRVGGLYTF. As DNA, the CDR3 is TGCGCCAGCAGCCAAGATCGGGTTGGGGGACTCTACACCTTC.

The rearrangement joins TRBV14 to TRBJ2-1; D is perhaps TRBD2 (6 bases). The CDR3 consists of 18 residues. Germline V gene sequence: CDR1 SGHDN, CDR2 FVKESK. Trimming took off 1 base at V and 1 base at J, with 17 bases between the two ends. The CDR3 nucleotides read TGTGCCAGCAGCCAAGGAGCGGGCGGCAGAGGGTCCTACAATGAGCAGTTCTTC. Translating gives CASSQGAGGRGSYNEQFF. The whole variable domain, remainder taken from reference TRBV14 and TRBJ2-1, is EAGVTQFPSHSVIEKGQTVTLRCDPISGHDNLYWYRRVMGKEIKFLLHFVKESKQDESGMPNNRFLAERTGGTYSTLKVQPAELEDSGVYFCASSQGAGGRGSYNEQFFGPGTRLTVL.

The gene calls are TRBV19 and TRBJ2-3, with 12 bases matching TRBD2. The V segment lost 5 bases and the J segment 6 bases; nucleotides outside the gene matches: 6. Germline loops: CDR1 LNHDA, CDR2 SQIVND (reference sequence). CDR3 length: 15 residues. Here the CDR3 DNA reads TGTGCCAGTAGTCGGACTAGCGGGGAGGGGGATACGCAGTATTTT. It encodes CASSRTSGEGDTQYF.

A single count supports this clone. CDR3 DNA: TGTGCCAGCAGCCCCGGTCTAGATACGCAGTATTTT. Translating it yields CASSPGLDTQYF. The chain recombines TRBV7-8 with TRBJ2-3; D is unclear. Germline V lookup: CDR1 SGHVS, CDR2 FQNEAQ. The CDR3 contains 12 residues. Trimming took off 5 bases at V and 5 bases at J, with 8 bases between the two ends.

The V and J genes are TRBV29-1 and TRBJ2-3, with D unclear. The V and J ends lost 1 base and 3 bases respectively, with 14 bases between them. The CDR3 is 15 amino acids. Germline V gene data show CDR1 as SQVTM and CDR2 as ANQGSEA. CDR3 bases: TGCAGCGTTGAAGGGAGTAGCCAGACGACAGATACGCAGTATTTT. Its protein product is CSVEGSSQTTDTQYF.